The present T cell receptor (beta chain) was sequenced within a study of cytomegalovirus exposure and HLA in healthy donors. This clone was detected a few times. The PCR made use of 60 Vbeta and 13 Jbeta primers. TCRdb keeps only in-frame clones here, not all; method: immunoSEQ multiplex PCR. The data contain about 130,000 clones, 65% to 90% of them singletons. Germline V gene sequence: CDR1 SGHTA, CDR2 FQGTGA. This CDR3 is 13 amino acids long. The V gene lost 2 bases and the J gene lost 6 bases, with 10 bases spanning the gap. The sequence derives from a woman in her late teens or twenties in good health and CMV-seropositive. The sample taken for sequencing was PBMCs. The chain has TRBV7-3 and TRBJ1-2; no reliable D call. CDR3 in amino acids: CASSLRPGDGYTF. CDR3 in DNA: TGTGCCAGCAGCTTACGACCAGGCGATGGCTACACCTTC.